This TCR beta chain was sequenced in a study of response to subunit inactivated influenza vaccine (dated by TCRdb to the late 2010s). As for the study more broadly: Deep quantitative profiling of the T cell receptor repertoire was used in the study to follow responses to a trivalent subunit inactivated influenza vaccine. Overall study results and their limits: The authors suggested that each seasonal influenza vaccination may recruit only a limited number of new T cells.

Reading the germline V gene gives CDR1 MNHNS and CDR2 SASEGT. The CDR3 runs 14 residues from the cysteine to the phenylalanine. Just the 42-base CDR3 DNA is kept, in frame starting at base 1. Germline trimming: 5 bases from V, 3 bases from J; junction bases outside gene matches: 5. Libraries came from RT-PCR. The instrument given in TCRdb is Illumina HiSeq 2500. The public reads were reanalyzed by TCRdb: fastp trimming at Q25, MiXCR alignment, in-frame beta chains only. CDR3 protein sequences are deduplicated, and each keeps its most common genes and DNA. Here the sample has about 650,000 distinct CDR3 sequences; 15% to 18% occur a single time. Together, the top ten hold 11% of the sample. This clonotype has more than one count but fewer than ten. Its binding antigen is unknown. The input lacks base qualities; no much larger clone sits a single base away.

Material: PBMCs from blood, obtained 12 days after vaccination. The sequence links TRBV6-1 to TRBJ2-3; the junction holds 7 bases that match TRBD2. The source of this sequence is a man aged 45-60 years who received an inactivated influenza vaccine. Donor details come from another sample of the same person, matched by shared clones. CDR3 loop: CASSLAERTDTQYF. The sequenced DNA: TGTGCCAGCAGTCTAGCGGAAAGAACAGATACGCAGTATTTT.